This T cell receptor (beta chain) came from a study of blood T cell repertoires in COVID-19. As for the study in general: PBMCs, B-cell-depleted T cells, or T cells were the source of the cDNA or gDNA that made up the material.

This clone has a handful of counts. Under the authors' procedure: Quantification of nucleated cells was approximated via reference gene primer amplification. Profiling relied on immunoSEQ multiplex PCR, and the TCRdb table lists in-frame clones only, not all of them. That table supplies the V and J calls and clone size; D and trimming were determined from the DNA. The repertoire consists of 40,000 to 65,000 clones, with around 84% occurring once and the leading ten covering 10% to 15%. Sequenced sample: peripheral blood. The sequence was obtained from a man between 65 and 80 years old with active COVID-19.

The CDR3 is CASKKDRVMNTEAFF. As DNA, the CDR3 is TGTGCCAGTAAGAAGGACAGGGTCATGAACACTGAAGCTTTCTTT. The V and J genes are TRBV19 and TRBJ1-1; 8 bases fit TRBD1. Germline loops: CDR1 LNHDA, CDR2 SQIVND (reference sequence). The V segment lost 7 bases and the J segment 0 bases; nucleotides outside the gene matches: 7. This CDR3 contains 15 residues.